This T cell receptor (beta chain) was recovered during a study of T-cell reconstitution after alpha-beta-depleted transplantation in children. Whole-study findings and limits: As was reported, about two months after transplant, alpha-beta T cells came from several hundred expanded graft clones. T-cell numbers and diversity, one year after transplant, stemmed largely from T cells that were newly produced. Elevated TCRbeta diversity at day 60 was traced, in some patients, to surviving recipient T cells and thymic progenitors.

This CDR3 has 13 residues. Germline CDR1 and CDR2: SGHRS and YFSETQ. Trimming cost V 4 bases and J 5 bases, with 11 bases left between them. For this clonotype: Its matching antigen is unknown.

A library of TCRbeta sequences, prepared with unique molecular identifiers, was generated. TCRdb reanalysed the PCR reads using MiXCR and keeps one entry per CDR3 protein. This sample has about 440,000 distinct CDR3 sequences, with 43% found just once. The sample in question was PBMCs, obtained before TCRalphabeta/CD19-depleted stem cell transplant. This clonotype was obtained from a girl between 2 and 10 years old with aplastic anemia, due to receive a stem cell transplant. The V and J genes are TRBV5-1 and TRBJ2-3; tentative D call: TRBD1 (6 bases). The DNA for the CDR3 is TGCGCCAGCAGCCCCTCAGGGGTAGATACGCAGTATTTT. This translates into CASSPSGVDTQYF.